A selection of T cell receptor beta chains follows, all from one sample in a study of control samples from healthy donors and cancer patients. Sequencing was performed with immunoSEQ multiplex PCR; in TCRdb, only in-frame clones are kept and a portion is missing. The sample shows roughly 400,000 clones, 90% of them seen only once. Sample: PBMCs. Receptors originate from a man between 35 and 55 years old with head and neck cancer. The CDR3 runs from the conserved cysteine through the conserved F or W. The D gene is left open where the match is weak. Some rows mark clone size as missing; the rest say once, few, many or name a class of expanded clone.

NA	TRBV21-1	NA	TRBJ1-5	TGTGCCAGCAGGGAAGGTCATCAGCCCCAGCATTTT	CASREGHQPQHF
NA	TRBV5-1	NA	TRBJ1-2	TGCGCCAGCAGCTTGAGGGCAGAAAACTATGGCTACACCTTC	CASSLRAENYGYTF
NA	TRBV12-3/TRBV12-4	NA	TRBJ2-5	TGTGCCAGCTCGGAGGTGGTGTCGGCCCAGTACTTC	CASSEVVSAQYF
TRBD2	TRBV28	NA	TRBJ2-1	TGTGCCAGCAGTCTAGCGTGGGGGGGCAATGAGCAGTTCTTC	CASSLAWGGNEQFF
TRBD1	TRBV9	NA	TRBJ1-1	TGTGCCAGCAGCGCATCGGACAGGCCGAACACTGAAGCTTTCTTT	CASSASDRPNTEAFF
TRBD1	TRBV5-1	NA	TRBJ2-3	TGCGCCAGCAGCTTGGCCTTGACAGGGGGCACAGATACGCAGTATTTT	CASSLALTGGTDTQYF
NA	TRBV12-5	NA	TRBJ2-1	TGTGCTAGTGGTTTGGTACTCAGGGATGAGCAGTTCTTC	CASGLVLRDEQFF
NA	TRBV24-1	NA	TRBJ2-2	TGTGCCACCGCCACTAGGGACACCGGGGAGCTGTTTTTT	CATATRDTGELFF
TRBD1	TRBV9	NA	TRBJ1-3	TGTGCCAGCAGCGTGGGGACAGGGGGCAATGCTGGAAACACCATATATTTT	CASSVGTGGNAGNTIYF
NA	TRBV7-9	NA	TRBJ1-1	TGTGCCAGCAGTCTGTCTGGGGTGAACACTGAAGCTTTCTTT	CASSLSGVNTEAFF
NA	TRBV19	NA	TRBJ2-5	TGTGCCAGTAGTATACCGGGGACGGCGCCCCAAGAGACCCAGTACTTC	CASSIPGTAPQETQYF
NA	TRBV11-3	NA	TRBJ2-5	TGTGCCAGCAGCTTCAGGGCCCAAGAGACCCAGTACTTC	CASSFRAQETQYF
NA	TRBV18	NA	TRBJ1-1	TGTGCCAGCTCTCGACGAGAGGTTCGGACCACTGAAGCTTTCTTT	CASSRREVRTTEAFF
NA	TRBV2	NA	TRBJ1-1	TGTGCCAGCAGTGAAGGAATTTTGCGGACCGGTGAAGCTTTCTTT	CASSEGILRTGEAFF
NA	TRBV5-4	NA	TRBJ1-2	TGTGCCAGCAGCTTGGCCCGGGGCCCGGTCGGGGGCTACACCTTC	CASSLARGPVGGYTF
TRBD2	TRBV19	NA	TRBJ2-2	TGTGCCTCACTCGGGGGGACTAGCAAAACCGGGGAGCTGTTTTTT	CASLGGTSKTGELFF
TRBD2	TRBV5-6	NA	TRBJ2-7	TGTGCCAGCACCCAAGGGACTAGCGGGAGGCTGAGCTCCTACGAGCAGTACTTC	CASTQGTSGRLSSYEQYF
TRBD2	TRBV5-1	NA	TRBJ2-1	TGCGCCAGCAGCTGGGGGACTAGCGGGAGGCGCAATGAGCAGTTCTTC	CASSWGTSGRRNEQFF
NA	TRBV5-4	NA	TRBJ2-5	TGTGCCAGCAGCTTGGTCCCCCAAGAGACCCAGTACTTC	CASSLVPQETQYF
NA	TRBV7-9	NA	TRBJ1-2	TGTGCCAGCAGCATACATCCGGGCCGAGCTAACTATGGCTACACCTTC	CASSIHPGRANYGYTF
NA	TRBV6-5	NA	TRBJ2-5	TGTGCCGTACTTAGGGGGCTGGGAGGAAAAGAGACCCAGTACTTC	CAVLRGLGGKETQYF
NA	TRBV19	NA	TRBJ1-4	TGTGCGGTGAGGGCGAATGAAAAACTGTTTTTT	CAVRANEKLFF
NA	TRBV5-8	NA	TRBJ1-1	TGTGCCAGCAGCTTGCGGGGACGCACTGAAGCTTTCTTT	CASSLRGRTEAFF
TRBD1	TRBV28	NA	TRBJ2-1	TGTGCCAGCAGTTTCGGACAGGGGGAGAATGAGCAGTTCTTC	CASSFGQGENEQFF
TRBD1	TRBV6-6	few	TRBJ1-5	TGTGCCAGCGGGGGACCCACAGGGGCCAATCAGCCCCAGCATTTT	CASGGPTGANQPQHF
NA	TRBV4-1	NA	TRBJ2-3	TGCGCCAGCAGCCAAGTGGGGGATACGCAGTATTTT	CASSQVGDTQYF
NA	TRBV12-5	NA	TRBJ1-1	TGTGCTTCTCAGGGGCCCATGAACACTGAAGCTTTCTTT	CASQGPMNTEAFF
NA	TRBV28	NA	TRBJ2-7	TGTGCCAGCACCCTTCCGACAGGACGGGCGGGTCCATACGAGCAGTACTTC	CASTLPTGRAGPYEQYF
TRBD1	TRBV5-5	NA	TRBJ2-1	TGTGCCAGCAGCAGGCAAGGACAGGGGCTATACAATGAGCAGTTCTTC	CASSRQGQGLYNEQFF
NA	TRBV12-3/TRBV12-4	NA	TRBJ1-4	TGTGCCAGCAGCGACAGGCATAATGAAAAACTGTTTTTT	CASSDRHNEKLFF
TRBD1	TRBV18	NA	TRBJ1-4	TGTGCCAGCTCACCACAGGGACAGGGGACTGAAAAACTGTTTTTT	CASSPQGQGTEKLFF
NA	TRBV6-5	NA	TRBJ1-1	TGTGCCAGCAGTCAGGCCTCAGACGGTGAAGCTTTCTTT	CASSQASDGEAFF
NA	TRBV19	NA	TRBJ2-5	TGTGCCAGTTCCGGTAGAGGGCAGCTAAAGACCCAGTACTTC	CASSGRGQLKTQYF
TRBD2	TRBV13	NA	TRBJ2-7	TGTGCCAGCAGCGGTACGCAACCTAGCGGGACTTACGAGCAGTACTTC	CASSGTQPSGTYEQYF
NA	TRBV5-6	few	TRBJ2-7	TGTGCCAGCAGCTTGCCCGGAAACTCCTACGAGCAGTACTTC	CASSLPGNSYEQYF
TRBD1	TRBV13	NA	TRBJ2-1	TGTGCCAGCAGCAGCGGACAGGGGAACAATGAGCAGTTCTTC	CASSSGQGNNEQFF
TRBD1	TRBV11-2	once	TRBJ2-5	TGTGCCAGCAGCTTAGGGGACAGGGGTTTTGAAGAGACCCAGTACTTC	CASSLGDRGFEETQYF
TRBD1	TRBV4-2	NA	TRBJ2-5	TGTGCCAGCAGCCAAGGGGATACCGGACAGGGCGTTGAGACCCAGTACTTC	CASSQGDTGQGVETQYF
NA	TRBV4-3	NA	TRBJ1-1	TGCGCCAGCAGCCAAGACAGGGTGGGGAACACTGAAGCTTTCTTT	CASSQDRVGNTEAFF
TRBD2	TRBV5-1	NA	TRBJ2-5	TGCGCCAGCAGCAAGGGACTAGCGCGTGGGGAGACCCAGTACTTC	CASSKGLARGETQYF
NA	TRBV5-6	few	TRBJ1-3	TGTGCCAGCAGCGTAGGGGCCGGAAACACCATATATTTT	CASSVGAGNTIYF
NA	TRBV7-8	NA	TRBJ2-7	TGTGCCAGTAACCCTGGGACATTATCCTACGAGCAGTACTTC	CASNPGTLSYEQYF
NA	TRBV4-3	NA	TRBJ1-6	TGCGCCAGCAGCCAAGATTCGCCGGGGAGGATCTATTCACCCCTCCACTTT	CASSQDSPGRIYSPLHF
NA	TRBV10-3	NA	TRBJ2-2	TGTGCCATCCTTGCGGGGATCGGCGACACCGGGGAGCTGTTTTTT	CAILAGIGDTGELFF
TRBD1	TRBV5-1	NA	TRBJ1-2	TGCGCCAGCAGCGACTGGACAGGGCCGAACTATGGCTACACCTTC	CASSDWTGPNYGYTF
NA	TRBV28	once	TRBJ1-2	TGTGCCAGCCGCACGGGATCCTATGGCTACACCTTC	CASRTGSYGYTF
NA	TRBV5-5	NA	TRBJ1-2	TGTGCCAGCAGCTCGCCGACAGAAGGATATGGCTACACCTTC	CASSSPTEGYGYTF
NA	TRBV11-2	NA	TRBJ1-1	TGTGCCAGCAGCTTTGGCCAGAACACTGAAGCTTTCTTT	CASSFGQNTEAFF
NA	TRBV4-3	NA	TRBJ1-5	TGCGCCAGCAGATATACAGACAGTAGCAATCAGCCCCAGCATTTT	CASRYTDSSNQPQHF
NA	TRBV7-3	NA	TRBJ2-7	TGTGCCAGCAGCTTGACAACAGGCTACGAGCAGTACTTC	CASSLTTGYEQYF
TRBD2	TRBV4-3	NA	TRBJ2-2	TGCGCCAGCTCCGGACTAGCGGGGGGCTCCGGGAACACCGGGGAGCTGTTTTTT	CASSGLAGGSGNTGELFF
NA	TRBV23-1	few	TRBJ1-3	TGCGCCAGCATCCTACCCATATATTTT	CASILPIYF
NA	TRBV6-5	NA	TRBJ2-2	TGTGCCAGCAGTTACGAGAGTTGGGGAAAGGGCGGGGAGCTGTTTTTT	CASSYESWGKGGELFF
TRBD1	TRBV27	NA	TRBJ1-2	TGTGCCAGCAGTCCCACAGGGGATGGCTACACCTTC	CASSPTGDGYTF